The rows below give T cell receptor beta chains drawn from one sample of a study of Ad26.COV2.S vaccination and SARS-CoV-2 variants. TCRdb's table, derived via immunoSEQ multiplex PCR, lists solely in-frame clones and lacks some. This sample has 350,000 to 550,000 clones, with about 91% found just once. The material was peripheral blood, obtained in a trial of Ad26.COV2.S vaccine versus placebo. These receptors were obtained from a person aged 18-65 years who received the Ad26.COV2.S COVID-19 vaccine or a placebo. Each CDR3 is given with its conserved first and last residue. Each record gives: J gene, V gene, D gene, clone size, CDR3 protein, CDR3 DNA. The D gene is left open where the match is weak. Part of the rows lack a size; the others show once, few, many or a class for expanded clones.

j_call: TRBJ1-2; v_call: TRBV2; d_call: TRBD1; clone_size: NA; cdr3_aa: CASAPTGFGRGYTF; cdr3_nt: TGTGCCAGCGCCCCGACAGGGTTCGGACGGGGCTACACCTTC
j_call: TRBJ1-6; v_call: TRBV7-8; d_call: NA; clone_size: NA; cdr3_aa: CASSLVVSSNSPLHF; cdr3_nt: TGTGCCAGCAGCTTAGTCGTCAGTAGTAATTCACCCCTCCACTTT
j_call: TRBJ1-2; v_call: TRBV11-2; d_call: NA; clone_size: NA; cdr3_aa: CASSFGLNYGYTF; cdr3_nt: TGTGCCAGCAGCTTTGGCCTCAACTATGGCTACACCTTC
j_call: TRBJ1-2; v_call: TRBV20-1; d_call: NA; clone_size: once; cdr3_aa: CSDNSYGYTF; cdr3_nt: TGCAGTGATAATAGCTATGGCTACACCTTC
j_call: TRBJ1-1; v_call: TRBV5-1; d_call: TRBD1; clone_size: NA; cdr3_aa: CASSDGTGHTEAFF; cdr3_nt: TGCGCCAGCAGCGACGGGACAGGGCACACTGAAGCTTTCTTT
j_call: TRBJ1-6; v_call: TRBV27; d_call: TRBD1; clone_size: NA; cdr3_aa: CASSWTGGNSPLHF; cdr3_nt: TGTGCCAGCAGTTGGACAGGGGGGAACTCACCCCTCCACTTT
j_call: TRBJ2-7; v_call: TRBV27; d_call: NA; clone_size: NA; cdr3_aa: CASRKSGLISYEQYF; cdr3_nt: TGTGCCAGCAGAAAATCAGGGTTGATATCCTACGAGCAGTACTTC
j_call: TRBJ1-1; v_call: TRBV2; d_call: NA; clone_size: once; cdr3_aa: CASSLTGLNTEAFF; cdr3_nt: TGTGCCAGCAGTTTAACAGGGTTGAACACTGAAGCTTTCTTT
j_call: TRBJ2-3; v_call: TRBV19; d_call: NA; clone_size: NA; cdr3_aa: CASSIDRRVGGADTQYF; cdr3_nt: TGTGCCAGTAGTATAGATCGACGGGTTGGCGGTGCAGATACGCAGTATTTT
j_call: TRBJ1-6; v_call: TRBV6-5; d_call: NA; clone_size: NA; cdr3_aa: CASSYKGNSPLHF; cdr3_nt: TGTGCCAGCAGTTACAAAGGAAATTCACCCCTCCACTTT
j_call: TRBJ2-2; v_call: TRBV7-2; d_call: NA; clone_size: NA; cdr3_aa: CASSTTPGVATGELFF; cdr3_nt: TGTGCCAGCAGCACGACGCCTGGGGTTGCCACCGGGGAGCTGTTTTTT
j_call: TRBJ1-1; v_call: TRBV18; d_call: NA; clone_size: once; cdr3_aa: CASSPSHRMNTEAFF; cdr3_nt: TGTGCCAGCTCACCGAGTCATAGGATGAACACTGAAGCTTTCTTT
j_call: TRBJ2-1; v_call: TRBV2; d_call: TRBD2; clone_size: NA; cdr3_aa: CASSAWTSVGEQFF; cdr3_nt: TGTGCCAGCAGTGCCTGGACTAGCGTTGGTGAGCAGTTCTTC
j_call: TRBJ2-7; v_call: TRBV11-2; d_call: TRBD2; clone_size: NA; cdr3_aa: CASSLMGLVALSSYEQYF; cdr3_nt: TGTGCCAGCAGCTTAATGGGACTAGTGGCATTAAGCTCCTACGAGCAGTACTTC
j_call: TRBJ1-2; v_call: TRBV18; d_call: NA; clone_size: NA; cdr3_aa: CASSPSSGVGHGYTF; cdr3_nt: TGTGCCAGCTCACCCTCGTCGGGGGTAGGCCATGGCTACACCTTC
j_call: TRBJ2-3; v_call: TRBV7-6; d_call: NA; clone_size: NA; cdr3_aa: CASTRSGSTDTQYF; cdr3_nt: TGTGCCAGCACCCGTTCGGGCTCCACAGATACGCAGTATTTT
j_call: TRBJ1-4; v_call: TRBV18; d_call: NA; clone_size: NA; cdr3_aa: CASSRLSGAATNEKLFF; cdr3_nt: TGTGCCAGCTCACGACTCTCAGGGGCAGCAACTAATGAAAAACTGTTTTTT
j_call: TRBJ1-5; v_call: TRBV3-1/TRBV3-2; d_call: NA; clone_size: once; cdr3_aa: CASSPQPQHF; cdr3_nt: TGTGCCAGCAGCCCTCAGCCCCAGCATTTT
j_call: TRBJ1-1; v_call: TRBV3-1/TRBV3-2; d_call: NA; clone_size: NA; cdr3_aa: CASSQQASEAFF; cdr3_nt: TGTGCCAGCAGCCAACAGGCCTCTGAAGCTTTCTTT
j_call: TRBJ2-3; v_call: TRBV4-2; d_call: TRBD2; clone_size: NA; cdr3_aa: CASSLSGGYHTDTQYF; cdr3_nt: TGTGCCAGCAGCCTCAGCGGGGGGTATCACACAGATACGCAGTATTTT
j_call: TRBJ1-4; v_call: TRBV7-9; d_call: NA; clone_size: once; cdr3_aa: CASSGSSLFF; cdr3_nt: TGTGCCAGCAGCGGATCGAGCCTGTTTTTT
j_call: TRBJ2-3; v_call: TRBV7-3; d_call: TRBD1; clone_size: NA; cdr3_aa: CASSLRDRGTQYF; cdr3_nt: TGTGCCAGCAGCTTAAGGGACAGGGGAACGCAGTATTTT
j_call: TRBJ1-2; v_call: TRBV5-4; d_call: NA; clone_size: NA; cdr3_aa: CASSLGPAIFGYTF; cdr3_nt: TGTGCCAGCAGCTTGGGCCCAGCTATTTTTGGCTACACCTTC
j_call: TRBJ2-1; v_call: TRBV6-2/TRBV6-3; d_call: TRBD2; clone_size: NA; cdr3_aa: CASSYSRRTSALNEQFF; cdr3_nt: TGTGCCAGCAGTTACTCCCGTCGGACTAGCGCCTTGAATGAGCAGTTCTTC
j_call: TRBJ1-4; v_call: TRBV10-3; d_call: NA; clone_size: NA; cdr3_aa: CAITGAENEKLFF; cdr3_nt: TGTGCCATCACGGGGGCAGAAAATGAAAAACTGTTTTTT
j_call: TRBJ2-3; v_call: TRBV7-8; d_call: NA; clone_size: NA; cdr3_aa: CASSLVPWGNTQYF; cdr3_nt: TGTGCCAGCAGCTTAGTACCCTGGGGGAATACGCAGTATTTT
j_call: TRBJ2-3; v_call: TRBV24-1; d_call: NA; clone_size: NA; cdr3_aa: CATAEGRGTSTDTQYF; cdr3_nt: TGTGCCACCGCCGAGGGGCGGGGAACTAGCACAGATACGCAGTATTTT
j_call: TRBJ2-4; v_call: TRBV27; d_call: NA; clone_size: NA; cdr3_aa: CASSWGRLAKNIQYF; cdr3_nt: TGTGCCAGCAGTTGGGGGAGATTAGCCAAAAACATTCAGTACTTC
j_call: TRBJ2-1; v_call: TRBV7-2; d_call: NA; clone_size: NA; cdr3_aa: CASSFSRSYNEQFF; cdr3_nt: TGTGCCAGCAGCTTTTCGCGCTCCTACAATGAGCAGTTCTTC
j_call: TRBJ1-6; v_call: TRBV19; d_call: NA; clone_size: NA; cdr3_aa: CASSMFGDSPLHF; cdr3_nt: TGTGCCAGTAGTATGTTTGGGGATTCACCCCTCCACTTT
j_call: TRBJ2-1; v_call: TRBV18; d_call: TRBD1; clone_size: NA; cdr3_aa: CASSPTGQGAYNEQFF; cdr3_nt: TGTGCCAGCTCCCCTACCGGACAGGGTGCCTACAATGAGCAGTTCTTC
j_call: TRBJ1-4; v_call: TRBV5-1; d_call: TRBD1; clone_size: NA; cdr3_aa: CASSASGGADEKLFF; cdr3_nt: TGCGCCAGCAGCGCCTCAGGGGGCGCGGATGAAAAACTGTTTTTT
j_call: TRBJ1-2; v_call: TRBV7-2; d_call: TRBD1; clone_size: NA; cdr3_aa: CASSFRTGTGDGYTF; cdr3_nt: TGTGCCAGCAGCTTTCGAACCGGGACAGGGGATGGCTACACCTTC
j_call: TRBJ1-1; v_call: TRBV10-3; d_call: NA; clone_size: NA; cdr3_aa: CATGVRDTEAFF; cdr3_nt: TGTGCCACGGGTGTTCGGGACACTGAAGCTTTCTTT
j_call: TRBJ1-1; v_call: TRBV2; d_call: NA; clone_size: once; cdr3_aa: CASSVRGLLTEAFF; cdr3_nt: TGTGCCAGCAGTGTCCGGGGACTTCTCACTGAAGCTTTCTTT
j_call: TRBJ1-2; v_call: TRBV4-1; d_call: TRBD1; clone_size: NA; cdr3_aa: CASSQGLTGYYGYTF; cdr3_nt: TGCGCCAGCAGCCAAGGACTGACAGGGTACTATGGCTACACCTTC
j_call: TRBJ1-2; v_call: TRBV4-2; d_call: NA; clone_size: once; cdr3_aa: CASSQVSYGYTF; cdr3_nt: TGTGCCAGCAGCCAAGTTAGTTATGGCTACACCTTC
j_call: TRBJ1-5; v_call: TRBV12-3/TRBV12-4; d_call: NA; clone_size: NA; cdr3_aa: CASSLGNNQPQHF; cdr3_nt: TGTGCCAGCAGTTTGGGCAACAATCAGCCCCAGCATTTT
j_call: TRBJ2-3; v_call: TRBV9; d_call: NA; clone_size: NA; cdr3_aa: CASSVSPANTDTQYF; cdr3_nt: TGTGCCAGCAGCGTAAGTCCCGCGAACACAGATACGCAGTATTTT
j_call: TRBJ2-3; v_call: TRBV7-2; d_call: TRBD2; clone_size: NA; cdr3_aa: CASSFSRLAGLADTQYF; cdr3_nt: TGTGCCAGCAGCTTTTCTCGACTAGCGGGCTTGGCAGATACGCAGTATTTT
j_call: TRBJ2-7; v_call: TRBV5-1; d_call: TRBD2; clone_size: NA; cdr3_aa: CASSLVGRAPYEQYF; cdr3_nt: TGCGCCAGCAGCTTGGTGGGGAGGGCCCCCTACGAGCAGTACTTC
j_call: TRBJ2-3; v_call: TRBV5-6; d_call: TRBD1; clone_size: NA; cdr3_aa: CASSPRPGQGASDTQYF; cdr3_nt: TGTGCCAGCAGCCCTAGACCGGGACAGGGGGCCTCAGATACGCAGTATTTT
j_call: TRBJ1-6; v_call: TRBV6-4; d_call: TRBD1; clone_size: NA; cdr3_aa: CASSEGTGNSPLHF; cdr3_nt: TGTGCCAGCAGTGAGGGGACAGGGAATTCACCCCTCCACTTT
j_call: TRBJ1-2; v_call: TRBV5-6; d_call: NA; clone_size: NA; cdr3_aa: CASSLRQGTAHGYTF; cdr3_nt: TGTGCCAGCAGCCTCCGGCAGGGGACGGCGCATGGCTACACCTTC
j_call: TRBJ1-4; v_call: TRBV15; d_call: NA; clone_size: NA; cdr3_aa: CATSIRYREKLFF; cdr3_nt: TGTGCCACCAGCATACGCTACAGGGAGAAACTGTTTTTT
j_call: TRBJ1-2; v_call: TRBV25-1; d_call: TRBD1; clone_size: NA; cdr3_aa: CASSADRALYGYTF; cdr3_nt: TGTGCCAGCAGCGCCGACAGGGCCCTCTATGGCTACACCTTC
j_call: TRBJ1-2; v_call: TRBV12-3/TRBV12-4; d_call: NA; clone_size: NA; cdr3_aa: CASRVSIFGYTF; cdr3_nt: TGTGCCAGCAGGGTTTCAATTTTCGGCTACACCTTC